The sequence of this T cell receptor beta chain was determined in a study of a mutant IDH1 vaccine in newly diagnosed glioma. Study summary: Previous treatment comprised radiotherapy, temozolomide, or both, mostly both. General study points: Shifts in the top peripheral T cell clonotypes seemed unrelated to pseudoprogression.

The sample's time point: baseline, week 1 (first vaccination visit). Regarding treatment: pre-vaccination baseline after standard-of-care therapy. For this clone: Its antigen is unidentified.

The CDR3 covers 15 residues. Germline loops: CDR1 MNHEY, CDR2 SMNVEV (reference sequence). Trimming at V came to 4 bases and at J to 3 bases, leaving 4 bases not matched to a gene. TCRdb keeps only in-frame clones here, not all; method: immunoSEQ multiplex PCR. The repertoire includes tens of thousands of clones, around 83% of them detected once, and around 9.5% sits in the top ten. The chain has TRBV27 and TRBJ2-7; 12 bases line up with TRBD2. The sequencing used peripheral blood mononuclear cells (PBMCs), collected from a glioma patient treated with radiotherapy, temozolomide or both. The receptor comes from a man aged 50 or older with glioma. Some clones in this sample may be carry-over from other donors' samples. The CDR3 region is CASSSSSGRVYEQYF. CDR3 nucleotide sequence: TGTGCCAGCAGTTCGTCTAGCGGGAGGGTCTACGAGCAGTACTTC.